This TCR delta chain was identified during a study of Vδ1+ human thymocytes. Extracted RNA was reverse transcribed into cDNA. The CDR3 regions were amplified by multiplex PCR from V-gene primers to a constant-region primer. With CATT, TCRdb re-called clones from the multiplex PCR reads. The sample holds about 75,000 delta-chain clones, about 35% seen once. The study, taken as a whole, reports: TRG sequences recurred across donors, whereas TRD sequences stayed essentially private. Bulk repertoire data may be misinterpreted because of unexpected Vdelta2 sequences. In the thymus, TRG and TRD repertoires looked highly polyclonal with Gaussian CDR3 lengths.

On this clone: The antigen remains undetermined.

The sorted cells were CD3+ Vdelta1+ Vdelta2- thymocytes from alphabeta-depleted thymus. Sorted Vdelta1+ thymocytes were about 97% to 99.6% pure. The ends lost 0 bases at V and 7 bases at J; junction bases unmatched: 13. The CDR3 is 17 amino acids. CDR1 is TSWWSYY and CDR2 is QGS in the germline V gene. This chain uses TRDV1 with TRDJ1, with 8 bases that match TRDD2. The sequencing input was Vdelta1+ gamma-delta thymocytes from the thymus. Sample subset: FACS-sorted CD3+ TCRalphabeta- TCRVdelta1+ TCRVdelta2- thymocytes. This receptor was identified in a boy younger than two who had congenital heart surgery. CDR3 DNA sequence: TGTGCTCTTGGGGAACTCTTCCTACGGGAAGGATCGGGTAAACTCATCTTT. Its translation is CALGELFLREGSGKLIF.